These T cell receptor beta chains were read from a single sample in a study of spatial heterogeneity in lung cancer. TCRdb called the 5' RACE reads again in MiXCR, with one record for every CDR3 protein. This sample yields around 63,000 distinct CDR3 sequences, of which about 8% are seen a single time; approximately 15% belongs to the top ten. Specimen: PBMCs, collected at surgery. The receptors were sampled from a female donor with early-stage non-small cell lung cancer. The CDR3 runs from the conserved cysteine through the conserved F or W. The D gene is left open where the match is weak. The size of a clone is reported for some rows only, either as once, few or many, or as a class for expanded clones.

CDR3 protein: CATSDPGQEDGYTF; CDR3 DNA: TGTGCCACCAGTGATCCCGGACAGGAGGATGGCTACACCTTC; clone size: many; D gene: TRBD1; V gene: TRBV24-1; J gene: TRBJ1-2
CDR3 protein: CASSLKSGKAEAFF; CDR3 DNA: TGTGCCAGCAGCTTGAAGTCGGGGAAGGCTGAAGCTTTCTTT; clone size: few; D gene: -; V gene: TRBV5-6; J gene: TRBJ1-1
CDR3 protein: CASSKPDREVYGYTF; CDR3 DNA: TGTGCCAGCAGCAAGCCCGACAGGGAAGTATATGGCTACACCTTC; clone size: few; D gene: TRBD1; V gene: TRBV7-2; J gene: TRBJ1-2
CDR3 protein: CASSLYTGELFF; CDR3 DNA: TGTGCCAGCAGCTTATACACCGGGGAGCTGTTTTTT; clone size: -; D gene: -; V gene: TRBV11-3; J gene: TRBJ2-2
CDR3 protein: CASNLAGGTGELFF; CDR3 DNA: TGTGCCAGCAACCTAGCGGGAGGTACCGGGGAGCTGTTTTTT; clone size: many; D gene: TRBD2; V gene: TRBV6-2/TRBV6-3; J gene: TRBJ2-2
CDR3 protein: CSASQTGLGYNEQFF; CDR3 DNA: TGCAGTGCTAGCCAGACTGGGCTGGGGTACAATGAGCAGTTCTTC; clone size: many; D gene: -; V gene: TRBV20-1; J gene: TRBJ2-1
CDR3 protein: CASSLWRGDEQFF; CDR3 DNA: TGTGCCAGCAGCTTATGGCGCGGTGACGAGCAGTTCTTC; clone size: -; D gene: -; V gene: TRBV7-2; J gene: TRBJ2-1
CDR3 protein: CASSLGQATVNQPQHF; CDR3 DNA: TGTGCCAGCAGCTTAGGCCAGGCTACTGTAAATCAGCCCCAGCATTTT; clone size: -; D gene: -; V gene: TRBV7-8; J gene: TRBJ1-5
CDR3 protein: CASSLDRQSGTVQYF; CDR3 DNA: TGTGCCAGCAGCCTGGATAGACAATCCGGTACGGTGCAGTACTTC; clone size: -; D gene: -; V gene: TRBV7-6; J gene: TRBJ2-7
CDR3 protein: CASSFTVDTDTQYF; CDR3 DNA: TGTGCCAGCAGTTTTACCGTGGACACAGATACGCAGTATTTT; clone size: medium-sized; D gene: -; V gene: TRBV28; J gene: TRBJ2-3
CDR3 protein: CASSLGSSGPNEQFF; CDR3 DNA: TGTGCCAGCAGCTTAGGGTCTAGCGGGCCCAATGAGCAGTTCTTC; clone size: -; D gene: TRBD2; V gene: TRBV7-3; J gene: TRBJ2-1
CDR3 protein: CASSMDRTSGGELFF; CDR3 DNA: TGTGCCAGTAGTATGGACAGGACCTCTGGCGGGGAGCTGTTTTTT; clone size: few; D gene: TRBD1; V gene: TRBV19; J gene: TRBJ2-2
CDR3 protein: CASSISPGLSYNEQFF; CDR3 DNA: TGTGCCAGCAGTATCAGCCCCGGACTTTCTTACAATGAGCAGTTCTTC; clone size: many; D gene: -; V gene: TRBV28; J gene: TRBJ2-1
CDR3 protein: CASSMGSGSGNEQFF; CDR3 DNA: TGTGCCAGTAGTATGGGTAGCGGGAGCGGTAATGAGCAGTTCTTC; clone size: few; D gene: TRBD2; V gene: TRBV19; J gene: TRBJ2-1
CDR3 protein: CASSPLGPGELFF; CDR3 DNA: TGTGCCAGCAGCCCCCTGGGGCCCGGGGAGCTGTTTTTT; clone size: few; D gene: -; V gene: TRBV14; J gene: TRBJ2-2
CDR3 protein: CASSLRSGTGGANTQYF; CDR3 DNA: TGTGCCAGCAGCTTAAGATCCGGGACAGGGGGCGCGAATACGCAGTATTTT; clone size: few; D gene: TRBD1; V gene: TRBV7-2; J gene: TRBJ2-3
CDR3 protein: CASSQPSTDTQYF; CDR3 DNA: TGTGCCAGCAGCCAACCGAGCACAGATACGCAGTATTTT; clone size: many; D gene: -; V gene: TRBV7-3; J gene: TRBJ2-3
CDR3 protein: CASRFDEADTQYF; CDR3 DNA: TGCGCCAGCAGGTTTGATGAGGCAGATACGCAGTATTTT; clone size: few; D gene: -; V gene: TRBV5-1; J gene: TRBJ2-3
CDR3 protein: CSAVQGARMKPQHF; CDR3 DNA: TGCAGTGCTGTCCAGGGGGCTCGAATGAAGCCCCAGCATTTT; clone size: many; D gene: TRBD1; V gene: TRBV20-1; J gene: TRBJ1-5
CDR3 protein: CASTNSGTGELFF; CDR3 DNA: TGCGCCAGCACGAACAGTGGCACCGGGGAGCTGTTTTTT; clone size: many; D gene: -; V gene: TRBV10-2; J gene: TRBJ2-2
CDR3 protein: CASSEWAGVVGYTF; CDR3 DNA: TGTGCCAGCAGTGAATGGGCGGGAGTTGTCGGCTACACCTTC; clone size: few; D gene: -; V gene: TRBV6-1; J gene: TRBJ1-2
CDR3 protein: CASSPAGLEGYTF; CDR3 DNA: TGTGCCAGCAGCCCAGCGGGGCTAGAAGGCTACACCTTC; clone size: few; D gene: -; V gene: TRBV5-4; J gene: TRBJ1-2
CDR3 protein: CSAPRGQGRNEQYF; CDR3 DNA: TGCAGTGCGCCGAGGGGACAGGGACGGAACGAGCAGTACTTC; clone size: -; D gene: TRBD1; V gene: TRBV20-1; J gene: TRBJ2-7
CDR3 protein: CSAREPGGPNEKLFF; CDR3 DNA: TGCAGTGCTAGAGAACCAGGGGGGCCTAATGAAAAACTGTTTTTT; clone size: few; D gene: TRBD1; V gene: TRBV20-1; J gene: TRBJ1-4
CDR3 protein: CASSYERTGANVLTF; CDR3 DNA: TGTGCCAGCAGTTACGAGAGGACTGGGGCCAACGTCCTGACTTTC; clone size: few; D gene: -; V gene: TRBV6-5; J gene: TRBJ2-6
CDR3 protein: CASTQGPGRNEQFF; CDR3 DNA: TGTGCCAGCACTCAGGGCCCGGGGCGCAATGAGCAGTTCTTC; clone size: many; D gene: -; V gene: TRBV6-1; J gene: TRBJ2-1
CDR3 protein: CASSRESVRNEQYF; CDR3 DNA: TGCGCCAGCAGCCGTGAGTCGGTGCGTAACGAGCAGTACTTC; clone size: many; D gene: -; V gene: TRBV5-1; J gene: TRBJ2-7
CDR3 protein: CASSLAQGRYGYTF; CDR3 DNA: TGTGCCAGCAGCCTCGCACAGGGAAGATATGGCTACACCTTC; clone size: few; D gene: -; V gene: TRBV27; J gene: TRBJ1-2
CDR3 protein: CASSSATHEAFF; CDR3 DNA: TGTGCCAGCAGCTCGGCAACACATGAAGCTTTCTTT; clone size: few; D gene: -; V gene: TRBV7-2; J gene: TRBJ1-1
CDR3 protein: CSARDPNTIYF; CDR3 DNA: TGCAGTGCTAGAGATCCGAACACCATATATTTT; clone size: -; D gene: -; V gene: TRBV20-1; J gene: TRBJ1-3
CDR3 protein: CASSSGGTSGSWTDTQYF; CDR3 DNA: TGCGCCAGCAGCTCTGGTGGGACTAGCGGGAGCTGGACAGATACGCAGTATTTT; clone size: -; D gene: TRBD2; V gene: TRBV5-1; J gene: TRBJ2-3
CDR3 protein: CASSKIRELPTGEQFF; CDR3 DNA: TGTGCCAGCAGCAAGATTCGAGAACTCCCTACGGGTGAGCAGTTCTTC; clone size: -; D gene: -; V gene: TRBV21-1; J gene: TRBJ2-1
CDR3 protein: CASKGSMNTEAFF; CDR3 DNA: TGTGCCAGCAAGGGCAGCATGAACACTGAAGCTTTCTTT; clone size: medium-sized; D gene: -; V gene: TRBV6-5; J gene: TRBJ1-1
CDR3 protein: CATSDFRVHQPQHF; CDR3 DNA: TGTGCCACCAGTGATTTCAGGGTTCATCAGCCCCAGCATTTT; clone size: many; D gene: -; V gene: TRBV24-1; J gene: TRBJ1-5
CDR3 protein: CASSYSAGYNEQFF; CDR3 DNA: TGTGCCAGCAGTTACTCGGCAGGTTACAATGAGCAGTTCTTC; clone size: many; D gene: -; V gene: TRBV6-6; J gene: TRBJ2-1
CDR3 protein: CASSQAGWTEKNEKLFF; CDR3 DNA: TGTGCCAGCAGCCAAGCGGGCTGGACGGAAAAGAATGAAAAACTGTTTTTT; clone size: medium-sized; D gene: -; V gene: TRBV3-1; J gene: TRBJ1-4
CDR3 protein: CASSLAASGGREFF; CDR3 DNA: TGTGCCAGCAGTTTAGCGGCTAGCGGGGGGAGGGAGTTCTTC; clone size: many; D gene: TRBD2; V gene: TRBV12-3/TRBV12-4; J gene: TRBJ2-1
CDR3 protein: CASSEQWRQGFSGANVLTF; CDR3 DNA: TGTGCCAGCAGTGAACAATGGAGACAGGGCTTCTCTGGGGCCAACGTCCTGACTTTC; clone size: -; D gene: TRBD1; V gene: TRBV25-1; J gene: TRBJ2-6
CDR3 protein: CASSPGLLSEQYF; CDR3 DNA: TGCGCCAGCAGCCCGGGACTGCTCTCCGAGCAGTACTTC; clone size: -; D gene: -; V gene: TRBV5-1; J gene: TRBJ2-7
CDR3 protein: CASSLPRRGNSPGELFF; CDR3 DNA: TGTGCCAGTAGTCTCCCTCGCCGAGGGAACTCCCCCGGGGAGCTGTTTTTT; clone size: few; D gene: -; V gene: TRBV19; J gene: TRBJ2-2